This TCR beta chain was captured in a study of blood T cells in healthy people across ages. This clonotype was detected only a few times. The second PCR ran about 6 to 12 cycles with a sample-barcoded 5' primer and J-beta primers. Every cDNA molecule bore a tag from a template-switch adaptor containing 12 random nucleotides. TCRdb passed the 5' RACE reads through MiXCR, listing each CDR3 protein once. The sample holds 1,300,000 or so distinct CDR3 sequences, around 59% seen once. V was shortened by 5 bases and J by 6 bases, with 14 bases between the two germline ends. CDR1 and CDR2 (germline): SGHVS, FNYEAQ. This CDR3 spans 15 amino acids.

The V and J genes are TRBV7-6 and TRBJ1-6, with D uncertain. Material for sequencing was blood. The receptor was isolated from a man between 18 and 35 years old in good health. CDR3 bases: TGTGCCAGCAGCCCCATTGGCGGGTTTAATTCACCCCTCCACTTT. The encoded protein is CASSPIGGFNSPLHF.